Listed here are 20 T cell receptor beta chains from one sample, sequenced in a study of beta chain features in type 1 diabetes. Expressed TCRB transcripts were sequenced, since all the RNA that had been isolated was reverse transcribed. The data were produced by immunoSEQ multiplex PCR, yet TCRdb's version contains in-frame clones alone and is incomplete. The table has 120,000 to 150,000 clones, about 13% seen once; the top ten hold 1% to 1.5%. What these receptors recognize is not known. Regarding the study as a whole: Shortening of TCRB CDR3s, moderate but significant, appeared in all four CD4+ subsets of Type 1 diabetes patients.

The sequenced sample consisted of central memory CD4+ T cells from blood. These receptors were obtained from a man aged 18 to 29 with type 1 diabetes.

This clone appeared a few times. V gene TRBV29-1 combines with J gene TRBJ2-3, with D unclear. CDR1 SQVTM and CDR2 ANQGSEA come from the germline V gene. The CDR3 length is 12 residues. Deletions cut 0 bases from V and 7 bases from J, with 8 bases between. Here the CDR3 reads CSVEDSTYTQYF. Written as DNA, the CDR3 is TGCAGCGTTGAAGATTCTACTTATACGCAGTATTTT.

There are a few counts of this clone. This chain connects TRBV20-1 to TRBJ1-1; D is undetermined. With 5 bases removed from V and 4 bases from J, the gap between germline ends came to 8 bases. Per the germline V gene, CDR1 is DFQATT and CDR2 is SNEGSKA (reference sequence). The CDR3 has 11 amino acids. The CDR3 nucleotides are TGCAGTGCTGGAGCGGGCACTGAAGCTTTCTTT. Protein: CSAGAGTEAFF.

There are many counts of this clone. The J gene is TRBJ1-3, the V gene TRBV5-6, with D possibly being TRBD1 (5 bases). V was clipped by 4 bases and J by 4 bases, with 12 bases between them. Per the germline V gene, CDR1 is SGHDT and CDR2 is YYEEEE. This CDR3 has 14 amino acids. This CDR3 is CASSQTGAGNTIYF. DNA of the CDR3: TGTGCCAGCAGCCAAACAGGAGCAGGAAACACCATATATTTT.

This clone was detected a few times. The chain recombines TRBV7-9 with TRBJ2-5, with unresolved D. The J call may be in error: the DNA end matches TRBJ2-7 better. The V gene's germline CDR1 is SEHNR and CDR2 FQNEAQ (reference sequence). The CDR3 length is 15 residues. The CDR3 sequence: CASSGRRLSSYEQYF. In DNA, the CDR3 is TGTGCCAGCAGCGGACGGCGGTTAAGCTCCTACGAGCAGTACTTC.

The genes are TRBV18 and TRBJ2-3, with 9 positions matching TRBD1. The V and J ends lost 3 bases and 1 base, in that order; junction bases with no gene match: 2. CDR3 length: 15 residues. Germline CDR1 is KGHSH and CDR2 is LQKENI. The CDR3 bases are TGTGCCAGCTCACCCAGACAGGGGGGCACAGATACGCAGTATTTT. This gives the protein CASSPRQGGTDTQYF.

This clone was picked up a small number of times. The J gene is TRBJ1-6, the V gene TRBV2; D remains ambiguous. CDR1 and CDR2 from the germline V gene are SNHLY and FYNNEI. This CDR3 contains 15 residues. V was pared by 1 base and J by 7 bases, with 11 bases between. The CDR3 spells CASSEGVSRNSPLHF. DNA of the CDR3: TGTGCCAGCAGTGAAGGGGTATCGAGAAATTCACCCCTCCACTTT.

V and J are TRBV15 and TRBJ1-3; maybe TRBD1 (5 bases). The CDR3 is 14 amino acids. Germline CDR1 and CDR2: LNHNV and YYDKDF (reference sequence). Trimming stripped 9 bases from V and 1 base from J, with 13 bases between. The CDR3 DNA follows: TGTGCCACTAAGGCAGGGACTTCTGGAAACACCATATATTTT. It translates to CATKAGTSGNTIYF.

V gene TRBV27 combines with J gene TRBJ1-5, with D unresolved. The CDR3 is 14 amino acids. Germline-derived CDR1 and CDR2 are MNHEY and SMNVEV (reference sequence). V was clipped by 5 bases and J by 0 bases, with 8 bases between them. CDR3 region: CASSPGNSNQPQHF. Here the CDR3 DNA reads TGTGCCAGCAGTCCGGGAAATAGCAATCAGCCCCAGCATTTT.

This clone was seen ten or more times. This chain uses TRBV4-1 with TRBJ2-7, with 7 bases matching TRBD1. Trimming removed 3 bases from V and 2 bases from J; junction bases left unmatched: 10. Looked up from germline, CDR1 is MGHRA and CDR2 is YSYEKL. The CDR3 is 16 amino acids. The CDR3 region is CASSHRGQGVPYEQYF. The CDR3, as DNA: TGCGCCAGCAGCCATCGGGGCCAGGGGGTTCCCTACGAGCAGTACTTC.

This clone was counted a few times. The chain uses TRBV19 and TRBJ1-2, with unresolved D. Germline V gene data show CDR1 as LNHDA and CDR2 as SQIVND (reference sequence). V was shortened by 5 bases and J by 5 bases, with 15 bases between the two germline ends. The CDR3 contains 14 residues. The CDR3 here is CASSFQEGPYGYTF. The CDR3 coding sequence is TGTGCCAGTAGTTTTCAGGAGGGTCCGTATGGCTACACCTTC.

This CDR3 reads CASSIGQGAIDGYTF. The CDR3 bases are TGTGCCAGTAGTATTGGGCAGGGGGCTATCGATGGCTACACCTTC. The chain links TRBV19 to TRBJ1-2; TRBD1 aligns across 8 bases. With 3 bases clipped from V and 6 bases from J, the junction kept 9 bases outside the gene matches. The CDR3 runs 15 residues. Germline assignment: CDR1 LNHDA and CDR2 SQIVND (reference sequence).

The chain couples TRBV18 to TRBJ1-1; D unclear. Between the trimmed V and J ends, which lost 0 bases and 5 bases, there was a span of 10 bases. CDR1 KGHSH and CDR2 LQKENI come from the germline V gene. The CDR3 has 14 residues. The CDR3 coding sequence is TGTGCCAGCTCACCACCGTTTGCTGAAACTGAAGCTTTCTTT. It is translated as CASSPPFAETEAFF.

This chain joins TRBV5-4 and TRBJ1-3; 10 bases are a match to TRBD1. With 2 bases clipped from V and 3 bases from J, the junction kept 8 bases outside the gene matches. CDR1 and CDR2 from the germline V gene are SGHNT and YYREEE (reference sequence). CDR3 length: 17 residues. The CDR3 sequence is CASSLLSDRGFGNTIYF. The CDR3 coding sequence is TGTGCCAGCAGCTTACTTTCGGACAGGGGGTTTGGAAACACCATATATTTT.

The chain has TRBV15 and TRBJ1-2; 7 positions agree with TRBD1. Trimming at V came to 0 bases and at J to 1 base, leaving 5 bases not matched to a gene. The CDR3 is 16 residues long. The germline CDR1 and CDR2 sequences are LNHNV and YYDKDF (reference sequence). CDR3 sequence (DNA): TGTGCCACCAGCAGAGATTTTGGACAGGTTAACTATGGCTACACCTTC. This translates into CATSRDFGQVNYGYTF.

V is TRBV5-1 and J is TRBJ2-1, with TRBD2 matching 9 bases. This CDR3 contains 15 residues. J lost 2 bases, V lost 5 bases, and 5 bases had no gene match. The V gene's germline CDR1 is SGHRS and CDR2 YFSETQ. CDR3 DNA: TGCGCCAGCAGTGTAGCGGGGGAACCCTACAATGAGCAGTTCTTC. This codes for CASSVAGEPYNEQFF.

The V gene is TRBV30, the J gene TRBJ2-5; no clear D. The CDR3 has 11 amino acids. From germline, CDR1 is GTSNPN and CDR2 SVGIG (reference sequence). V lost 8 bases, J lost 5 bases, and 12 bases lay in between. The CDR3, as DNA: TGTGCCCTAGAGGTAGGGGAGACCCAGTACTTC. This sequence encodes CALEVGETQYF.

V gene TRBV18 combines with J gene TRBJ2-1; 7 positions agree with TRBD1. Germline values: CDR1 KGHSH, CDR2 LQKENI. The CDR3 is 14 residues long. Losses at the gene ends were 4 bases for V and 7 bases for J; bases not matched to a gene: 7. The CDR3 sequence is CASSLSTGLNEQFF. In DNA, the CDR3 is TGTGCCAGCTCACTCTCGACAGGGCTGAATGAGCAGTTCTTC.

This chain joins TRBV6-5 and TRBJ2-1; 10 bases align to TRBD2. V lost 2 bases, J lost 4 bases, and 5 bases stayed unmatched. This CDR3 is built from 16 residues. Germline assignment: CDR1 MNHEY and CDR2 SVGAGI. The CDR3 nucleotides are TGTGCCAGCAGTTACGGGGCTAGCGGGGGTTACAATGAGCAGTTCTTC. Amino acids: CASSYGASGGYNEQFF.

The chain employs TRBV18 and TRBJ1-2; perhaps TRBD1 as D (6 bases). The CDR3 runs to 14 residues. Germline V CDR1 and CDR2: KGHSH, LQKENI. The V gene lost 2 bases and the J gene lost 7 bases, with 14 bases spanning the gap. CDR3 in amino acids: CASSPAGQAGGYTF. For the CDR3, the DNA is TGTGCCAGCTCACCAGCGGGACAAGCAGGTGGCTACACCTTC.

This clone showed up just a few times. An end of the junction differs from the germline gene, which may be a read error. CDR3 DNA sequence: TGTGCCAGCACACCGGGACAGGGTGAGCAGTACTTC. Protein product: CASTPGQGEQYF. V and J are TRBV18 and TRBJ2-7, with 9 bases aligning to TRBD1. The CDR3 has 12 residues. Per the germline V gene, CDR1 is KGHSH and CDR2 is LQKENI.